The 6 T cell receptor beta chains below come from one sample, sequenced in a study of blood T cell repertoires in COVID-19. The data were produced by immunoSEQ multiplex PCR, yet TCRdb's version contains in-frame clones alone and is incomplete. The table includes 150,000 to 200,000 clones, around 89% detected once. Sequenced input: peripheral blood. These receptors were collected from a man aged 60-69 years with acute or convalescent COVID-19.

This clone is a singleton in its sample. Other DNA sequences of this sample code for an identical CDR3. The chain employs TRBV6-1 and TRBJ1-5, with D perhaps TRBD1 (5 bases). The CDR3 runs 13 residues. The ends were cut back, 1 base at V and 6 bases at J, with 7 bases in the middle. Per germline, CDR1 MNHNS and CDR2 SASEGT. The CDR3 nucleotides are TGTGCCAGCAGTGAAGATAGGGGTCAGCCCCAGCATTTT. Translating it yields CASSEDRGQPQHF.

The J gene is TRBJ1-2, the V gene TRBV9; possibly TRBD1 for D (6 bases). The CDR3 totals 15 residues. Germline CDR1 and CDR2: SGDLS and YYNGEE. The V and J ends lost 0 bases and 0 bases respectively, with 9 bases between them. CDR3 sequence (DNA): TGTGCCAGCAGCGTAGACAGGACAGCTAACTATGGCTACACCTTC. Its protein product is CASSVDRTANYGYTF.

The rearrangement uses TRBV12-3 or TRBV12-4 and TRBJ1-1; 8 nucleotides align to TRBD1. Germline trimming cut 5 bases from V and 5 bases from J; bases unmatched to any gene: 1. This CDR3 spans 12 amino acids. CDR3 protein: CASSRQGTEAFF. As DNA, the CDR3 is TGTGCCAGCAGTCGACAGGGGACTGAAGCTTTCTTT.

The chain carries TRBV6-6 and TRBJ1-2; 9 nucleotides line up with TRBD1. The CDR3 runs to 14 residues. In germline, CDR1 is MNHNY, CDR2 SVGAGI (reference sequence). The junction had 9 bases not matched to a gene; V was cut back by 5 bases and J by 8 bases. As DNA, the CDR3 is TGTGCCAGCAGTGGCACGGGACAGGGAAGCGGCTACACCTTC. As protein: CASSGTGQGSGYTF.

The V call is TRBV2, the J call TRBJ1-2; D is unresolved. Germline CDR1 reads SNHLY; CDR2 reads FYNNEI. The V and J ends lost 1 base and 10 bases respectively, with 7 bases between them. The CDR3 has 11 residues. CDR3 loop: CASSEGPFYTF. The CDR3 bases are TGTGCCAGCAGTGAAGGTCCCTTCTACACCTTC. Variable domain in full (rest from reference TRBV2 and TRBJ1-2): EPEVTQTPSHQVTQMGQEVILRCVPISNHLYFYWYRQILGQKVEFLVSFYNNEISEKSEIFDDQFSVERPDGSNFTLKIRSTKLEDSAMYFCASSEGPFYTFGSGTRLTVV.

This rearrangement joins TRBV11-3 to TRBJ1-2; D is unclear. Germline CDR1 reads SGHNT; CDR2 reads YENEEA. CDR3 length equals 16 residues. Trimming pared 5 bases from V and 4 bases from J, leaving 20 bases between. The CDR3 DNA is TGTGCCAGCAGCCTAAGGTCGAGGGCGCTCTTCTATGGCTACACCTTC. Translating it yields CASSLRSRALFYGYTF.